Shown below are 23 T cell receptor beta chains from a single sample sequenced in a study of control samples from healthy donors and cancer patients. This table comes from immunoSEQ multiplex PCR, and its TCRdb copy is limited to in-frame clones, with some not included. The data show about 22,000 clones, with about 85% seen just once and roughly 25% held by the top ten. The specimen sequenced was PBMCs. These receptors originate from a man between 60 and 75 years old with colorectal cancer.

The chain couples TRBV9 to TRBJ1-6, with D possibly matching TRBD1 (5 bases). The ends were cut back, 0 bases at V and 7 bases at J, with 8 bases in the middle. Germline CDR1 reads SGDLS; CDR2 reads YYNGEE. The CDR3 runs to 14 residues. The CDR3 loop is CASSVEGFNSPLHF. As DNA, the CDR3 is TGTGCCAGCAGCGTAGAGGGGTTCAATTCACCCCTCCACTTT.

The chain couples TRBV7-9 to TRBJ2-3; 8 nucleotides match TRBD1. Losses at the gene ends were 3 bases for V and 4 bases for J; bases not matched to a gene: 6. This CDR3 spans 15 amino acids. Germline V gives CDR1 SEHNR, CDR2 FQNEAQ (reference sequence). The CDR3 region has the DNA TGTGCCAGCAGCTTCACAGGGGGGATGGCAGATACGCAGTATTTT. Translating gives CASSFTGGMADTQYF.

The chain couples TRBV25-1 to TRBJ1-6, with unresolved D. The CDR3 runs to 13 residues. The germline gives CDR1 MGHDK, CDR2 SYGVNS. Trimming pared 1 base from V and 3 bases from J, leaving 1 base between. The CDR3 loop is CASSEFYNSPLHF. CDR3 nucleotide sequence: TGTGCCAGCAGTGAATTCTATAATTCACCCCTCCACTTT.

V and J are TRBV3-1 (or the pseudogene TRBV3-2) and TRBJ1-3; D not resolved. V shed 1 base and J shed 0 bases, with 4 bases lying between them. The CDR3 is 14 amino acids. CDR1 is LGHDT and CDR2 is YNNKEL in the germline V gene (reference sequence). This CDR3 reads CASSQVGSGNTIYF. CDR3 DNA: TGTGCCAGCAGCCAAGTGGGCTCTGGAAACACCATATATTTT.

This chain links TRBV10-3 with TRBJ1-3; D is ambiguous. CDR3 length: 16 residues. Deletions cut 4 bases from V and 0 bases from J, with 13 bases between. CDR1 and CDR2 (germline): ENHRY, SYGVKD. CDR3 sequence: CAISVKDPSSGNTIYF. The CDR3 DNA reads TGTGCCATCAGTGTAAAGGACCCCAGCTCTGGAAACACCATATATTTT.

V is TRBV5-5 and J is TRBJ2-3; tentative D call: TRBD1 (5 bases). From germline, CDR1 is SGHKS and CDR2 YYEKEE (reference sequence). This CDR3 region has 15 residues. Trimming took 4 bases from V and 0 from J, leaving 12 bases between them. The CDR3 DNA sequence: TGTGCCAGCAGCCTCAGGGTTGCGAGCACAGATACGCAGTATTTT. Its translation: CASSLRVASTDTQYF. Full variable domain (outside the CDR3, taken from reference TRBV5-5 and TRBJ2-3): DAGVTQSPTHLIKTRGQQVTLRCSPISGHKSVSWYQQVLGQGPQFIFQYYEKEERGRGNFPDRFSARQFPNYSSELNVNALLLGDSALYLCASSLRVASTDTQYFGPGTRLTVL.

The chain combines TRBV18 with TRBJ1-3; no clear D. Trimming stripped 6 bases from V and 0 bases from J, with 18 bases between. In germline, CDR1 is KGHSH, CDR2 LQKENI. The CDR3 has 17 amino acids. The CDR3 region is CASSITSWDSSGNTIYF. The CDR3 coding sequence is TGTGCCAGCTCTATAACAAGCTGGGATTCCTCTGGAAACACCATATATTTT. Using reference TRBV18 and TRBJ1-3 for the parts outside the CDR3, the full variable domain is NAGVMQNPRHLVRRRGQEARLRCSPMKGHSHVYWYRQLPEEGLKFMVYLQKENIIDESGMPKERFSAEFPKEGPSILRIQQVVRGDSAAYFCASSITSWDSSGNTIYFGEGSWLTVV.

The CDR3 sequence: CAILAAWGYTF. DNA of the CDR3: TGTGCTATCTTGGCCGCCTGGGGCTACACCTTC. The V gene is TRBV12-5, the J gene TRBJ1-2; D is ambiguous. V was clipped by 10 bases and J by 8 bases, with 14 bases between them. The CDR3 is made up of 11 amino acids. Germline V gene data show CDR1 as LGHNT and CDR2 as FRNRAP.

This clone was counted between two and nine times. The chain links TRBV4-1 to TRBJ1-3; possibly TRBD1 for D (6 bases). Germline CDR1 reads MGHRA; CDR2 reads YSYEKL. This CDR3 has 16 amino acids. V lost 3 bases and J 1 base, leaving 13 bases between the germline ends. The CDR3 sequence: CASSHLTGLSGNTIYF. CDR3 coding DNA: TGCGCCAGCAGCCATCTGACAGGATTGTCTGGAAACACCATATATTTT.

The chain combines TRBV15 with TRBJ2-7; 11 bases match TRBD1. V trimming: 8 bases; J trimming: 2 bases; junction bases outside the gene matches: 2. The CDR3 covers 13 residues. Germline V lookup: CDR1 LNHNV, CDR2 YYDKDF (reference sequence). In DNA, the CDR3 is TGTGCCACCGGACAGGGGGCGACCTACGAGCAGTACTTC. As protein: CATGQGATYEQYF.

The chain combines TRBV2 with TRBJ1-2; a weak D match, TRBD1 (5 bases). V was pared by 6 bases and J by 8 bases, with 19 bases between. The germline V gene has CDR1 SNHLY and CDR2 FYNNEI. This CDR3 has 14 amino acids. The CDR3 region is CASRGTEPFEGYTF. The CDR3 DNA reads TGTGCCAGCAGGGGGACGGAGCCTTTCGAGGGCTACACCTTC.

V gene TRBV5-6 combines with J gene TRBJ1-3; D is ambiguous. The V gene lost 2 bases and the J gene lost 0 bases, with 9 bases spanning the gap. The germline V gene has CDR1 SGHDT and CDR2 YYEEEE. This CDR3 is built from 15 residues. The CDR3 sequence is CASSLGRTSGNTIYF. CDR3 in DNA: TGTGCCAGCAGCTTAGGCAGGACCTCTGGAAACACCATATATTTT.

This clone was observed once. The V and J genes are TRBV30 and TRBJ1-1, with D uncertain. V was cut by 4 bases and J by 2 bases, with 14 bases left in between. Per germline, CDR1 GTSNPN and CDR2 SVGIG (reference sequence). CDR3 size: 14 residues. CDR3 bases: TGTGCCTGGAACCACCGGGCAGGCAACACTGAAGCTTTCTTT. Its protein product is CAWNHRAGNTEAFF.

The CDR3 sequence is CASSPDTGEQFF. As DNA, the CDR3 is TGTGCCAGCAGCCCTGATACTGGTGAGCAGTTCTTC. The J gene is TRBJ2-1, the V gene TRBV7-7; the D is unclear. Trimming pared 5 bases from V and 9 bases from J, leaving 11 bases between. Germline V gene data show CDR1 as SSHAT and CDR2 as FNYEAQ (reference sequence). The CDR3 sequence is 12 residues long.

The chain uses TRBV30 and TRBJ1-1; no definite D call. This CDR3 comprises 16 residues. Germline CDR1 GTSNPN, CDR2 SVGIG (reference sequence). Trimming stripped 0 bases from V and 0 bases from J, with 14 bases between. The CDR3 coding sequence is TGTGCCTGGAGTGTAGGTCGGGCACGGCTGAACACTGAAGCTTTCTTT. As protein: CAWSVGRARLNTEAFF.

The rearrangement links TRBV5-1 to TRBJ2-1; perhaps TRBD1 as D (6 bases). This CDR3 region has 14 residues. Trimming took 0 bases from V and 4 from J, leaving 8 bases between them. The germline V gene has CDR1 SGHRS and CDR2 YFSETQ. CDR3 amino acids: CASSLGGGYNEQFF. CDR3 bases: TGCGCCAGCAGCTTGGGAGGGGGTTACAATGAGCAGTTCTTC.

This rearrangement joins TRBV5-8 to TRBJ2-3, with a tentative D call TRBD1 (5 bases). Germline CDR1 SGHTS, CDR2 YDEGEE. Trimming pared 3 bases from V and 6 bases from J, leaving 11 bases between. The CDR3 is 13 residues long. Written as DNA, the CDR3 is TGTGCCAGCAGCTCCCTATACAGGGATACGCAGTATTTT. Translating it yields CASSSLYRDTQYF. Based on the CDR3 plus reference TRBV5-8 and TRBJ2-3, the full variable domain is EAGVTQSPTHLIKTRGQQATLRCSPISGHTSVYWYQQALGLGLQFLLWYDEGEERNRGNFPPRFSGRQFPNYSSELNVNALELEDSALYLCASSSLYRDTQYFGPGTRLTVL.

J is TRBJ1-4 and V is TRBV5-4; D remains unclear. CDR3 size: 12 residues. Looked up from germline, CDR1 is SGHNT and CDR2 is YYREEE (reference sequence). Trimming took 4 bases from V and 3 from J, leaving 4 bases between them. CDR3 loop: CASSRPNEKLFF. Written as DNA, the CDR3 is TGTGCCAGCAGCCGTCCTAATGAAAAACTGTTTTTT.

The chain joins TRBV10-3 to TRBJ2-7; D not resolved. CDR3 length equals 12 residues. Germline CDR1 reads ENHRY; CDR2 reads SYGVKD. Trimming took off 6 bases at V and 6 bases at J, with 12 bases between the two ends. CDR3 nucleotide sequence: TGTGCCATCAGCCCTGCTAGGGTCGAGCAGTACTTC. Translating gives CAISPARVEQYF.

The chain has TRBV6-5 and TRBJ2-7; D tentatively fits TRBD1 or TRBD2 (5 bases each). The CDR3 is made up of 11 amino acids. Trimming cost V 2 bases and J 11 bases, with 10 bases left between them. In germline, CDR1 is MNHEY, CDR2 SVGAGI. CDR3 coding DNA: TGTGCCAGCAGTTACGGCCAGGGAGAGTACTTC. Encoded protein: CASSYGQGEYF.

The CDR3 region is CASSFLGGGETQYF. The CDR3 DNA sequence: TGCGCCAGCAGCTTTCTGGGGGGCGGAGAGACCCAGTACTTC. The chain carries TRBV5-1 and TRBJ2-5, with D possibly called TRBD1 or TRBD2 (6 bases each). The germline CDR1 and CDR2 sequences are SGHRS and YFSETQ. V dropped 2 bases and J dropped 4 bases, with 12 bases sitting between them. The CDR3 runs 14 residues.

Comments on this clone: At one of its ends the junction is not consistent with the germline gene, which may arise from a read error. The V call is TRBV5-1, the J call TRBJ2-4; D may be TRBD1 (5 bases). The CDR3 covers 16 residues. The germline CDR1 and CDR2 sequences are SGHRS and YFSETQ. CDR3 coding DNA: TGCGCCAGCAGTTTGGGGCAGAATAGGGCCAAAAACATTCAGTACTTC. Translated, it gives CASSLGQNRAKNIQYF.

This chain uses TRBV7-9 with TRBJ1-3; 8 bases are shared with TRBD1. CDR1 SEHNR and CDR2 FQNEAQ come from the germline V gene (reference sequence). Losses at the gene ends were 5 bases for V and 2 bases for J; bases not matched to a gene: 11. CDR3 size: 17 residues. The CDR3 loop is CASSIGPDRVPGNTIYF. The DNA of the CDR3 is TGTGCCAGCAGCATAGGCCCGGACAGGGTCCCTGGAAACACCATATATTTT.